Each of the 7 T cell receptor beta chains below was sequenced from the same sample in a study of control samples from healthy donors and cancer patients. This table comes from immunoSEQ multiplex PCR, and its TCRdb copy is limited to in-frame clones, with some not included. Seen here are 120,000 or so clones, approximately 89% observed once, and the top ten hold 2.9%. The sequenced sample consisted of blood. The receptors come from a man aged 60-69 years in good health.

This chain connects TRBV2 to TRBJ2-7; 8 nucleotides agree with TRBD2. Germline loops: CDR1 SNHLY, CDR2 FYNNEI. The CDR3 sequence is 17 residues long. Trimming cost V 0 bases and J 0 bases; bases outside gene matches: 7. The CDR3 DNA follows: TGTGCCAGCAGTGAAGCACGGAGCGGGGGAGGCTCCTACGAGCAGTACTTC. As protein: CASSEARSGGGSYEQYF.

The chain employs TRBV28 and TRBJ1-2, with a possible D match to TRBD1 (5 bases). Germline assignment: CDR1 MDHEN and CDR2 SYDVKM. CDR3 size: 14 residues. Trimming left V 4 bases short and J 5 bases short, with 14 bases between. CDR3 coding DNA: TGTGCCAGCAGTTGGGGCCTAGAGGGATATGGCTACACCTTC. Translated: CASSWGLEGYGYTF.

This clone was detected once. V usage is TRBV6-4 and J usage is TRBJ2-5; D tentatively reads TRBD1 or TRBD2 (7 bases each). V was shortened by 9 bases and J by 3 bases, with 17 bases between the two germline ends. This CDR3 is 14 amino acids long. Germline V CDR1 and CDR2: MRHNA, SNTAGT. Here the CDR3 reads CARIRQGGEETQYF. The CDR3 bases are TGTGCCAGGATCCGACAGGGAGGGGAAGAGACCCAGTACTTC.

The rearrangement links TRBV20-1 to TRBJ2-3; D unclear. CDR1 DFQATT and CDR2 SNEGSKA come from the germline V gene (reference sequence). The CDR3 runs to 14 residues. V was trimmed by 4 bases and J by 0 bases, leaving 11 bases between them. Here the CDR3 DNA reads TGCAGTGCTATTGACCAGGATAGCACAGATACGCAGTATTTT. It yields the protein CSAIDQDSTDTQYF.

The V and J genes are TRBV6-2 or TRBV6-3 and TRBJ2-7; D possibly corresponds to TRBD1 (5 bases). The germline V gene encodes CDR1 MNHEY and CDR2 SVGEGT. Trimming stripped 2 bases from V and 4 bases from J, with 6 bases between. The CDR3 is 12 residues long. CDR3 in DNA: TGTGCCAGCAGTTACAGGGGTTACGAGCAGTACTTC. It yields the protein CASSYRGYEQYF.

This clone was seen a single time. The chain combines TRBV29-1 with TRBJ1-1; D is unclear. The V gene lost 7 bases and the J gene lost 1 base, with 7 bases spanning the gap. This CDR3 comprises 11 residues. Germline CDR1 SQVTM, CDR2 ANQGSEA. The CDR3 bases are TGCAGCGCACAGCAGAACACTGAAGCTTTCTTT. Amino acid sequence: CSAQQNTEAFF.

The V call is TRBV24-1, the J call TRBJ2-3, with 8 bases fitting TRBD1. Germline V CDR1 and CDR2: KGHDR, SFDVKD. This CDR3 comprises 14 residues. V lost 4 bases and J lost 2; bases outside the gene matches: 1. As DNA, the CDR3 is TGTGCCACCAGTGAGACAGGGGCCACAGATACGCAGTATTTT. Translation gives CATSETGATDTQYF.